This is a list of T cell receptor beta chains from one sample in a study of early T cells in non-severe SARS-CoV-2 infection. Using its own MiXCR run on the 5' RACE reads, TCRdb lists one record per CDR3 protein. The sample includes about 49,000 distinct CDR3 sequences, about 4.2% of them seen just once. Sequences were obtained from whole blood. Source of these receptors: an adult who was a healthcare worker with PCR-confirmed SARS-CoV-2 infection or an uninfected control (not recorded which). The CDR3 runs from the conserved cysteine through the conserved F or W. D genes are given only for firm matches. For some rows the clone size is stated as once, few or many, or as a class when expanded; others skip it.

v_call	clone_size	d_call	j_call	cdr3_nt	cdr3_aa
TRBV6-6	many	.	TRBJ2-7	TGTGCCAGCAGTTACACGACGGACGAGCAGTACTTC	CASSYTTDEQYF
TRBV11-2	.	.	TRBJ2-1	TGTGCCAGCAGCTTTACTAGCTTTTTAATCCACAATGAGCAGTTCTTC	CASSFTSFLIHNEQFF
TRBV20-1	.	.	TRBJ1-1	TGCAGTGCTACATCAGAGAACACTGAAGCTTTCTTT	CSATSENTEAFF
TRBV20-1	many	.	TRBJ2-5	TGCAGTGCTAGAGATTGGGCCAGCGCTCAAGAGACCCAGTACTTC	CSARDWASAQETQYF
TRBV7-2	many	.	TRBJ1-2	TGTGCCAGCAGCCCGGACATTTTCTATGGCTACACCTTC	CASSPDIFYGYTF
TRBV20-1	many	.	TRBJ2-1	TGCAGTGCAGCCGGGTCTTATTCTGAGCAGTTCTTC	CSAAGSYSEQFF
TRBV5-6	many	.	TRBJ2-3	TGTGCCAGCAGCCAAGCGACGCGGTGGCCAGATACGCAGTATTTT	CASSQATRWPDTQYF
TRBV10-1	medium-sized	TRBD1	TRBJ2-1	TGCGCCAGCAGTGGTCCGGGACAGGGGAACAATGAGCAGTTCTTC	CASSGPGQGNNEQFF
TRBV29-1	once	TRBD1	TRBJ2-1	TGCAGCGTTGAAATCACCGACAGGGGAGGCAATGAGCAGTTCTTC	CSVEITDRGGNEQFF
TRBV5-5	many	.	TRBJ2-7	TGTGCCAGCAGCTCGACGGGACGGCCGGGAAGAGAGTTC	CASSSTGRPGREF
TRBV24-1	many	.	TRBJ1-3	TGTGCCACCAGTGCCGGGGGCAGTGGTGGAAACACCATATATTTT	CATSAGGSGGNTIYF
TRBV11-2	many	TRBD1	TRBJ1-5	TGTGCCAGCAGCCTCACAGGGGAGGTGTACCAGCCCCAGCATTTT	CASSLTGEVYQPQHF
TRBV11-2	medium-sized	.	TRBJ1-4	TGTGCCAGCAGCTTAGGGACAGCAACTAATGAAAAACTGTTTTTT	CASSLGTATNEKLFF
TRBV6-5	many	.	TRBJ1-5	TGTGCCAGCAGACAGGCCAATCAGCCCCAGCATTTT	CASRQANQPQHF